The 14 T cell receptor beta chains given below trace back to one sample, sequenced in a study of blood T cells in healthy people across ages. A second PCR of roughly 7 to 11 cycles used a sample-barcoded 5' primer and a J-beta primer mix. Each CDR3 protein gets one entry after TCRdb re-called the 5' RACE reads with MiXCR. The sample carries more than 1,400,000 distinct CDR3 sequences, about 43% recorded once. What was sequenced was blood. Receptor source: a woman between 18 and 30 years old in good health.

This clonotype was seen a few times. This chain connects TRBV3-1 to TRBJ1-2, with unresolved D. Germline-derived CDR1 and CDR2 are LGHDT and YNNKEL (reference sequence). This CDR3 contains 13 residues. V was trimmed by 1 base and J by 5 bases, leaving 8 bases between them. CDR3 loop: CASSQARAYGYTF. CDR3 nucleotides: TGTGCCAGCAGCCAAGCCCGAGCTTATGGCTACACCTTC.

The chain employs TRBV2 and TRBJ2-1; TRBD2 matches 7 bases. Near its end, the DNA agrees better with TRBJ2-7, so the J call may be wrong. CDR1 is SNHLY, CDR2 FYNNEI, per germline. This CDR3 has 15 residues. The CDR3 nucleotides are TGTGCCAGCAGCCAAAGGCGACTAGCAGACAATGAGCAGTACTTC. Its translation is CASSQRRLADNEQYF.

J is TRBJ2-2 and V is TRBV29-1; D not resolved. The CDR3 contains 12 residues. V lost 3 bases and J 6 bases, leaving 8 bases between the germline ends. Germline V gene data show CDR1 as SQVTM and CDR2 as ANQGSEA. CDR3 in amino acids: CSVDPGSGELFF. CDR3 DNA sequence: TGCAGCGTTGACCCGGGTTCCGGGGAGCTGTTTTTT.

The rearrangement joins TRBV12-3 or TRBV12-4 to TRBJ1-6; no definite D call. The length of the CDR3 is 12 residues. CDR3 bases: TGTGCTACGAAGGCCGGAGATTCACCCCTCCACTTT. Its translation: CATKAGDSPLHF.

The V call is TRBV29-1, the J call TRBJ1-2, with a weak D call TRBD1 (5 bases). The length of the CDR3 is 12 residues. The V gene's germline CDR1 is SQVTM and CDR2 ANQGSEA. Deletions cut 3 bases from V and 7 bases from J, with 12 bases between. The CDR3 loop is CSVETRELGYTF. In DNA, the CDR3 is TGCAGCGTTGAGACCAGGGAACTTGGCTACACCTTC.

The chain links TRBV6-5 to TRBJ2-7; D could derive from TRBD1 or TRBD2 (5 bases each). Trimming shortened V by 6 bases and J by 6 bases, and 12 bases separated the two germline ends. The germline CDR1 and CDR2 sequences are MNHEY and SVGAGI. This CDR3 region has 12 residues. The CDR3 spells CASSRARGEQYF. The CDR3 nucleotides read TGTGCCAGCAGCAGGGCGAGGGGCGAGCAGTACTTC.

A few counts support this clonotype. The genes are TRBV12-3 or TRBV12-4 and TRBJ2-7; D possibly corresponds to TRBD2 (6 bases). The CDR3 has 15 residues. The germline V and J ends were trimmed by 3 bases and 3 bases, with 15 bases remaining between them. The CDR3 DNA sequence: TGTGCCAGCAGTTTTGGCGGGGCCATGAACTACGAGCAGTACTTC. Amino acid sequence: CASSFGGAMNYEQYF.

This clonotype was counted only a few times. The chain is built from TRBV5-1 and TRBJ2-1; 9 nucleotides agree with TRBD1. V lost 4 bases and J lost 5; bases outside the gene matches: 4. Germline-derived CDR1 and CDR2 are SGHRS and YFSETQ. This CDR3 contains 14 residues. The CDR3 sequence: CASSVGQGNNEQFF. In DNA form, the CDR3 reads TGCGCCAGCAGCGTGGGACAGGGAAACAATGAGCAGTTCTTC.

This clonotype was observed many times. The chain uses TRBV7-2 and TRBJ1-2; no reliable D call. The CDR3 is 16 amino acids. Trimming took 1 base from V and 8 from J, leaving 20 bases between them. Germline lookup yields CDR1 SGHTA and CDR2 FQGNSA. This CDR3 reads CASSLVGSGTQRGYTF. The CDR3 nucleotides are TGTGCCAGCAGCTTAGTAGGGTCGGGCACCCAACGGGGCTACACCTTC.

This clonotype was counted a few times. This chain joins TRBV10-3 and TRBJ2-1; possible D gene TRBD1, 5 bases. Trimming left V 7 bases short and J 7 bases short, with 8 bases between. Germline CDR1 reads ENHRY; CDR2 reads SYGVKD. The CDR3 extends over 11 amino acids. The CDR3 coding sequence is TGTGCCATCACAGGGAATAATGAGCAGTTCTTC. The encoded protein is CAITGNNEQFF.

The sample holds a few counts of this clonotype. The chain combines TRBV20-1 with TRBJ1-6; 7 bases are a match to TRBD1. CDR1 and CDR2 (germline): DFQATT, SNEGSKA (reference sequence). V gave up 3 bases and J gave up 7 bases; unmatched junction bases: 6. This CDR3 has 14 residues. The CDR3 here is CSARPGQSNSPLHF. CDR3 in DNA: TGCAGTGCTAGGCCGGGACAGTCAAATTCACCCCTCCACTTT.

This sequence joins TRBV21-1 and TRBJ1-2. TRBV21-1 is listed as a pseudogene. The CDR3 length is 14 residues. Written as DNA, the CDR3 is TGTGCCAGCAGCAATGAAGGGGTTAAGAGGGCCTACACCTTC. Translation: CASSNEGVKRAYTF.

The V call is TRBV27, the J call TRBJ1-4; 7 positions match TRBD1. V lost 5 bases to trimming and J lost 11 bases; unmatched junction nucleotides: 5. Germline CDR1 is MNHEY and CDR2 is SMNVEV (reference sequence). The CDR3 is made up of 12 amino acids. The CDR3 DNA reads as TGTGCCAGCAGTCCCGGGACAGCCAAACTGTTTTTT. Protein product: CASSPGTAKLFF.

The count of this clonotype is one. CDR3 DNA sequence: TGTGCCAGCATGTCCCCGGGACAGTCCTCGGCTTACGAGCAGTACTTC. Its translation is CASMSPGQSSAYEQYF. This chain links TRBV27 with TRBJ2-7, with 7 bases lining up with TRBD1. The V gene end was trimmed by 7 bases and the J gene end by 4 bases; junction bases not matched to a gene: 16. The CDR3 spans 16 residues. The germline V gene encodes CDR1 MNHEY and CDR2 SMNVEV (reference sequence).